This T cell receptor beta chain was profiled in a study of OX40 agonist ivuxolimab in advanced cancers. Whole-study context: Hepatocellular carcinoma, melanoma, renal cell or head and neck cancer affected the dose-escalation patients.

Autoimmune disease history or systemic immunosuppression led to patients being barred. TCRdb keeps only in-frame clones here, not all; method: immunoSEQ multiplex PCR. The sample carries around 15,000 clones, around 77% recorded once. The CDR3 runs to 15 residues. CDR1 LNHDA and CDR2 SQIVND come from the germline V gene (reference sequence). V lost 6 bases, J lost 4 bases, and 8 bases stayed unmatched. Sequenced material: CD4+ or CD8+ T cells sorted from blood, taken in a trial of the OX40 agonist ivuxolimab. The origin of this receptor is an adult with an advanced solid tumor such as melanoma, head and neck, liver or kidney cancer. The rearrangement joins TRBV19 to TRBJ2-7; 11 bases fit TRBD2. CDR3 coding DNA: TGTGCCAGTAGCATACTAGCGGGAGTCGGATACGAGCAGTACTTC. It yields the protein CASSILAGVGYEQYF.